The 13 T cell receptor beta chains below all came from one sample that was sequenced in a study of identical twins. TCRdb ran MiXCR on the 5' RACE reads and lists one entry per CDR3 protein. The table records 1.5 million or so distinct CDR3 sequences, 32% of them present only once. The specimen sequenced was cord blood. These receptors all stem from a newborn girl in good health.

J is TRBJ2-5 and V is TRBV28, with 11 positions matching TRBD2. Germline assignment: CDR1 MDHEN and CDR2 SYDVKM. V lost 5 bases to trimming and J lost 4 bases; unmatched junction nucleotides: 3. The CDR3 runs to 14 residues. The CDR3, as DNA: TGTGCCAGCAGTGCAACTAGCGGGAGAGAGACCCAGTACTTC. This gives the protein CASSATSGRETQYF.

The chain joins TRBV3-1 to TRBJ2-5, with D possibly matching TRBD2 (5 bases). Germline V gene lookup returns CDR1 LGHDT and CDR2 YNNKEL (reference sequence). V lost 4 bases, J lost 11 bases, and 20 bases lay in between. This CDR3 is built from 14 residues. The CDR3 is CASSPLETPWEQYF. CDR3 bases: TGTGCCAGCAGCCCCCTTGAGACTCCATGGGAGCAGTACTTC.

This clonotype came up a few times. This chain uses TRBV7-2 with TRBJ1-4, with 7 positions matching TRBD1. The junction had 8 bases not matched to a gene; V was cut back by 5 bases and J by 11 bases. This CDR3 comprises 13 residues. CDR1 is SGHTA, CDR2 FQGNSA, per germline. The CDR3 is CASSPPGQPKLFF. Written as DNA, the CDR3 is TGTGCCAGCAGCCCTCCGGGACAGCCCAAACTGTTTTTT. Drawing the rest from reference TRBV7-2 and TRBJ1-4, the complete variable domain is GAGVSQSPSNKVTEKGKDVELRCDPISGHTALYWYRQSLGQGLEFLIYFQGNSAPDKSGLPSDRFSAERTGGSVSTLTIQRTQQEDSAVYLCASSPPGQPKLFFGSGTQLSVL.

A word on this clonotype: A read error is likely here: a far larger clone is one base away. The chain uses TRBV9 and TRBJ2-7; 7 bases are shared with TRBD1. Per the germline V gene, CDR1 is SGDLS and CDR2 is YYNGEE. The CDR3 runs to 13 residues. CDR3 region: CAGSSGQTYEQYF. The CDR3 DNA is TGTGCCGGCAGCTCGGGACAGACCTACGAGCAGTACTTC.

In this sample, this clonotype turned up a few times. The rearrangement links TRBV20-1 to TRBJ2-3; no reliable D call. The CDR3 length is 13 residues. With 0 bases removed from V and 7 bases from J, the gap between germline ends came to 11 bases. CDR1 DFQATT and CDR2 SNEGSKA come from the germline V gene (reference sequence). CDR3 amino acids: CSARDEAFNTQYF. The CDR3 coding sequence is TGCAGTGCTAGAGATGAGGCGTTCAATACGCAGTATTTT.

Only a few counts were recorded for this clonotype. The chain has TRBV12-3 or TRBV12-4 and TRBJ2-2, with D perhaps assigned TRBD1 or TRBD2 (6 bases each). V was trimmed by 7 bases and J by 4 bases, leaving 13 bases between them. CDR3 length: 14 amino acids. The CDR3 reads CASTLEGGTGELFF. The CDR3 DNA sequence: TGTGCCAGCACCCTAGAGGGGGGCACCGGGGAGCTGTTTTTT.

The chain joins TRBV10-2 to TRBJ2-5, with D perhaps TRBD1 (5 bases). The germline V and J ends were trimmed by 8 bases and 0 bases, with 10 bases remaining between them. Germline V gene lookup returns CDR1 WSHSY and CDR2 SAAADI. The CDR3 extends over 13 amino acids. CDR3 amino acids: CASGGANQETQYF. The CDR3 region has the DNA TGCGCCAGCGGTGGGGCCAACCAAGAGACCCAGTACTTC.

This clonotype has only a few counts. This chain joins TRBV7-9 and TRBJ2-1; tentatively, D is TRBD2 (6 bases). V lost 0 bases to trimming and J lost 5 bases, with 11 bases between them. The CDR3 has 15 residues. CDR1 is SEHNR, CDR2 FQNEAQ, per germline (reference sequence). The CDR3 DNA is TGTGCCAGCAGCTTAGCGGAGAAGCGGGACAATGAGCAGTTCTTC. This translates into CASSLAEKRDNEQFF.

A few counts support this clonotype. V gene TRBV6-5 combines with J gene TRBJ1-5; 8 bases align to TRBD1. The V and J ends lost 2 bases and 0 bases, in that order; junction bases with no gene match: 18. Looked up from germline, CDR1 is MNHEY and CDR2 is SVGAGI. CDR3 size: 21 residues. CDR3 region: CASSYTVGRGRLHYSNQPQHF. CDR3 sequence (DNA): TGTGCCAGCAGTTACACGGTTGGCAGGGGGCGCCTACACTATAGCAATCAGCCCCAGCATTTT.

This rearrangement joins TRBV27 to TRBJ1-2, with D maybe TRBD1 (5 bases). Germline V lookup: CDR1 MNHEY, CDR2 SMNVEV (reference sequence). There are 14 residues in the CDR3. Trimming removed 3 bases at V and 3 bases at J, with 11 bases between. As DNA, the CDR3 is TGTGCCAGCAGTTTCTATGGGGCGGACTATGGCTACACCTTC. Residues: CASSFYGADYGYTF.

This clonotype was picked up many times. The gene calls are TRBV27 and TRBJ2-7, with 9 nucleotides matching TRBD2. From germline, CDR1 is MNHEY and CDR2 SMNVEV (reference sequence). With V trimmed by 6 bases and J by 3 bases, 6 bases remained unmatched. The CDR3 loop spans 14 amino acids. The DNA for the CDR3 is TGTGCCAGCAGCCTTCTAGCGGGAATCTACGAGCAGTACTTC. Encoded protein: CASSLLAGIYEQYF.

Turning to this clonotype: Being one base from a much bigger clone, this may be a read error. V usage is TRBV6-2 or TRBV6-3 and J usage is TRBJ1-1, with D maybe TRBD1 (5 bases). Trimming shortened V by 2 bases and J by 6 bases, and 7 bases separated the two germline ends. The CDR3 runs 12 residues. Looked up from germline, CDR1 is MNHEY and CDR2 is SVGEGT. CDR3 loop: CASSYRGPEAFF. CDR3 bases: TGTGCCAGCAGTTACAGGGGCCCTGAAGCTTTCTTT.

This clonotype was detected only a few times. This rearrangement joins TRBV7-9 to TRBJ1-6; D perhaps matches TRBD1 (5 bases). CDR1 is SEHNR, CDR2 FQNEAQ, per germline (reference sequence). The V end lost 5 bases, the J end lost 4 bases, and 12 bases lay between the germline ends. This CDR3 region has 15 residues. CDR3 sequence reads: CASSPGTIYNSPLHF. The CDR3 bases are TGTGCCAGCAGCCCCGGGACGATATATAATTCACCCCTCCACTTT.